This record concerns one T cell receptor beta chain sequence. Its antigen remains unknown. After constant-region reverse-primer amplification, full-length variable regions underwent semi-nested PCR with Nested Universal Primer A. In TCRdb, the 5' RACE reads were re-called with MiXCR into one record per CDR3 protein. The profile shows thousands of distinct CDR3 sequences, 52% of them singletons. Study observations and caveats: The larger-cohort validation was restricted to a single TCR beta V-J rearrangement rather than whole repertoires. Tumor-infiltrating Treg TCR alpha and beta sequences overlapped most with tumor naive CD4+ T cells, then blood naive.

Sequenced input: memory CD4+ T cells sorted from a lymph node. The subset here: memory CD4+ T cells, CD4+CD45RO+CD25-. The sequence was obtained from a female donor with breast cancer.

Here the CDR3 reads CASSQDWGLAQTQYF. DNA for the CDR3: TGCGCCAGCAGCCAAGATTGGGGACTAGCGCAGACCCAGTACTTC. The chain recombines TRBV4-1 with TRBJ2-5, with 10 bases fitting TRBD2. The trim removed 0 bases at V and 6 bases at J, leaving 4 bases unmatched. The CDR3 sequence is 15 residues long. CDR1 and CDR2 from the germline V gene are MGHRA and YSYEKL.